These T cell receptor beta chains were read from a single sample in a study of T cells in Graves' hyperthyroidism and ophthalmopathy. TCRdb processed the multiplex PCR reads anew with MiXCR; each CDR3 protein has one entry. The table lists approximately 250,000 distinct CDR3 sequences, approximately 23% of them singletons. The sequenced material came from blood. These receptors were taken from a middle-aged woman with Graves' ophthalmopathy. Both conserved end residues are part of each CDR3. D genes are given only for firm matches. Size tells how often a clone was seen (once, few, many) or the class of an expanded clone, and some rows leave it out.

d_call,v_call,clone_size,j_call,cdr3_aa,cdr3_nt
TRBD1,TRBV7-8,NA,TRBJ1-2,CASSLVEGTDYGYTF,TGTGCCAGCAGCTTAGTTGAAGGGACAGACTATGGCTACACCTTC
NA,TRBV7-2,many,TRBJ2-7,CASSARTVYEQYF,TGTGCCAGCAGCGCTAGGACAGTCTACGAGCAGTACTTC
TRBD2,TRBV28,many,TRBJ2-5,CASSKLAGGPVGETQYF,TGTGCCAGCAGTAAACTAGCGGGAGGGCCTGTAGGAGAGACCCAGTACTTC
NA,TRBV3-1,many,TRBJ1-2,CASSLGRTNYGYTF,TGTGCCAGCAGCCTGGGACGGACTAACTATGGCTACACCTTC
NA,TRBV24-1,many,TRBJ1-5,CATTPEQGPSRRNYSNQPQHF,TGTGCCACCACCCCAGAACAGGGCCCTTCCCGGAGGAATTATAGCAATCAGCCCCAGCATTTT
TRBD1,TRBV5-1,many,TRBJ2-5,CASSLGQGRQTQYF,TGCGCCAGCAGCTTGGGACAGGGAAGGCAGACCCAGTACTTC
NA,TRBV27,many,TRBJ2-5,CASSLSGFEEETQYF,TGTGCCAGCAGTTTGAGTGGGTTTGAGGAAGAGACCCAGTACTTC
NA,TRBV6-5,NA,TRBJ1-3,CASSYPVPGDTIYF,TGTGCCAGCAGTTACCCCGTGCCCGGCGACACCATATATTTT
NA,TRBV11-2,few,TRBJ2-3,CASSGKGSSTDTQYF,TGTGCCAGCAGCGGCAAGGGTTCTAGCACAGATACGCAGTATTTT
NA,TRBV28,many,TRBJ1-3,CASKLTRGVNTIYF,TGTGCCAGCAAGTTGACGCGGGGAGTCAACACCATATATTTT